This is a list of T cell receptor beta chains from one sample in a study of blood T cell repertoires in COVID-19. Some clones are missing from TCRdb's copy, which holds only in-frame ones; the method was immunoSEQ multiplex PCR. Of fewer than 250,000 clones listed, around four fifths are singletons. Sequenced: peripheral blood. These receptors were taken from a woman aged 45-60 years with active or convalescent COVID-19. Both conserved end residues are part of each CDR3. D genes are given only for firm matches. The size field is filled for only some rows; it gives once, few, many or a size class.

d_call: -; v_call: TRBV7-2; j_call: TRBJ2-1; clone_size: once; cdr3_length: 15; cdr3_nt: TGTGCCAGCAGCTTAGACCTAAACGGTTACAATGAGCAGTTCTTC; cdr3_aa: CASSLDLNGYNEQFF
d_call: TRBD1; v_call: TRBV7-9; j_call: TRBJ1-2; clone_size: -; cdr3_length: 13; cdr3_nt: TGTGCCAGCAGTCCTGGACAGGGCTATGGCTACACCTTC; cdr3_aa: CASSPGQGYGYTF
d_call: TRBD2; v_call: TRBV7-6; j_call: TRBJ2-5; clone_size: -; cdr3_length: 17; cdr3_nt: TGTGCCAGCAGCCCCACCGCTAGCGGGGGCCCAATTTCACCCCAGTACTTC; cdr3_aa: CASSPTASGGPISPQYF
d_call: -; v_call: TRBV7-9; j_call: TRBJ2-1; clone_size: -; cdr3_length: 15; cdr3_nt: TGTGCCAGCAGCTTAGGAAGTTTCCCAGGGAATGAGCAGTTCTTC; cdr3_aa: CASSLGSFPGNEQFF
d_call: -; v_call: TRBV19; j_call: TRBJ2-4; clone_size: -; cdr3_length: 15; cdr3_nt: TGTGCCAGTAGCATGGCGCAGGGGCCAGGGAACATTCAGTACTTC; cdr3_aa: CASSMAQGPGNIQYF
d_call: -; v_call: TRBV6-6; j_call: TRBJ1-3; clone_size: once; cdr3_length: 12; cdr3_nt: TGTGCCAGTGGGGGGGCCGGAAACACCATATATTTT; cdr3_aa: CASGGAGNTIYF
d_call: TRBD1; v_call: TRBV15; j_call: TRBJ1-4; clone_size: -; cdr3_length: 17; cdr3_nt: TGTGCCACCCGGGCCGGGACAGGGGTACCAACTAATGAAAAACTGTTTTTT; cdr3_aa: CATRAGTGVPTNEKLFF
d_call: TRBD1; v_call: TRBV6-5; j_call: TRBJ1-2; clone_size: -; cdr3_length: 14; cdr3_nt: TGTGCCAGCACCCAACGGGACAGTCGCTATGGCTACACCTTC; cdr3_aa: CASTQRDSRYGYTF
d_call: TRBD2; v_call: TRBV6-5; j_call: TRBJ2-4; clone_size: -; cdr3_length: 16; cdr3_nt: TGTGCCAGCAGTTACTCAAGCGGGAGGGCCGGAAACATTCAGTACTTC; cdr3_aa: CASSYSSGRAGNIQYF
d_call: TRBD2; v_call: TRBV2; j_call: TRBJ2-5; clone_size: -; cdr3_length: 16; cdr3_nt: TGTGCCAGCAGTGAATTTACAGCGGGAGGGCAAGAGACCCAGTACTTC; cdr3_aa: CASSEFTAGGQETQYF
d_call: -; v_call: TRBV20-1; j_call: TRBJ2-5; clone_size: few; cdr3_length: 12; cdr3_nt: TGCAGTGCTAGTCCAACAGGGGAGACCCAGTACTTC; cdr3_aa: CSASPTGETQYF
d_call: TRBD1; v_call: TRBV7-9; j_call: TRBJ1-3; clone_size: -; cdr3_length: 13; cdr3_nt: TGTGCCGTCAATTCGGCAGGGGGCAACACCATATATTTT; cdr3_aa: CAVNSAGGNTIYF
d_call: TRBD1; v_call: TRBV28; j_call: TRBJ1-3; clone_size: -; cdr3_length: 17; cdr3_nt: TGTGCCAGCAGTTTTGGATGGACAGGCCGCTCTGGAAACACCATATATTTT; cdr3_aa: CASSFGWTGRSGNTIYF
d_call: -; v_call: TRBV5-1; j_call: TRBJ2-7; clone_size: -; cdr3_length: 11; cdr3_nt: TGCGCCAGTAAACAGGACTACGAGCAGTACTTC; cdr3_aa: CASKQDYEQYF
d_call: -; v_call: TRBV12-3/TRBV12-4; j_call: TRBJ2-2; clone_size: -; cdr3_length: 12; cdr3_nt: TGTGCCAGCAGACAAAACACCGGGGAGCTGTTTTTT; cdr3_aa: CASRQNTGELFF
d_call: TRBD2; v_call: TRBV11-2; j_call: TRBJ2-7; clone_size: -; cdr3_length: 15; cdr3_nt: TGTGCCAGCAGCCATACGACTAGCGGGAGGGGAGAGCAGTACTTC; cdr3_aa: CASSHTTSGRGEQYF
d_call: TRBD2; v_call: TRBV19; j_call: TRBJ2-1; clone_size: -; cdr3_length: 13; cdr3_nt: TGTGCCAGTAGAGGCAGCGGGAGCTATGAGCAGTTCTTC; cdr3_aa: CASRGSGSYEQFF
d_call: -; v_call: TRBV2; j_call: TRBJ1-4; clone_size: -; cdr3_length: 15; cdr3_nt: TGTGCCAGCAGCCTGGAGGGAGGGATTAAGGAGAAACTGTTTTTT; cdr3_aa: CASSLEGGIKEKLFF
d_call: -; v_call: TRBV18; j_call: TRBJ1-5; clone_size: -; cdr3_length: 13; cdr3_nt: TGTGCCAGCTCATCAGGGGTTGCTCAGCCCCAGCATTTT; cdr3_aa: CASSSGVAQPQHF
d_call: -; v_call: TRBV28; j_call: TRBJ1-5; clone_size: few; cdr3_length: 14; cdr3_nt: TGTGCCAGCAGTCCAGGACAGAACCATCAGCCCCAGCATTTT; cdr3_aa: CASSPGQNHQPQHF
d_call: -; v_call: TRBV5-1; j_call: TRBJ2-5; clone_size: -; cdr3_length: 14; cdr3_nt: TGCGCCAGCAAGGGGGTCGGGCCCCAAGAGACCCAGTACTTC; cdr3_aa: CASKGVGPQETQYF
d_call: -; v_call: TRBV28; j_call: TRBJ1-6; clone_size: -; cdr3_length: 12; cdr3_nt: TGTGCCAGCAGTTTTATTGATTCACCCCTCCACTTT; cdr3_aa: CASSFIDSPLHF
d_call: TRBD1; v_call: TRBV18; j_call: TRBJ2-1; clone_size: -; cdr3_length: 15; cdr3_nt: TGTGCCAGCTCACCATCGACAGGGGGCGCGAATGAGCAGTTCTTC; cdr3_aa: CASSPSTGGANEQFF
d_call: TRBD1; v_call: TRBV28; j_call: TRBJ1-3; clone_size: -; cdr3_length: 15; cdr3_nt: TGTGCCAGCAGAGGGACAGGACGCTCTGGAAACACCATATATTTT; cdr3_aa: CASRGTGRSGNTIYF
d_call: TRBD1; v_call: TRBV11-2; j_call: TRBJ1-3; clone_size: -; cdr3_length: 15; cdr3_nt: TGTGCCAGCAGCAAAGACAGGGCAGGTGGAAACACCATATATTTT; cdr3_aa: CASSKDRAGGNTIYF
d_call: -; v_call: TRBV5-1; j_call: TRBJ2-3; clone_size: -; cdr3_length: 15; cdr3_nt: TGCGCCAGCAGCTTAAGGGGGTTTGGAACAGATACGCAGTATTTT; cdr3_aa: CASSLRGFGTDTQYF
d_call: TRBD1; v_call: TRBV19; j_call: TRBJ1-5; clone_size: -; cdr3_length: 15; cdr3_nt: TGTGCCAGTAACCTGGGGACAGGTCCGAATCAGCCCCAGCATTTT; cdr3_aa: CASNLGTGPNQPQHF
d_call: -; v_call: TRBV12-3/TRBV12-4; j_call: TRBJ2-7; clone_size: -; cdr3_length: 12; cdr3_nt: TGTGCCAGCAGTTCAAAACCCCCCGGGCAGTACTTC; cdr3_aa: CASSSKPPGQYF
d_call: -; v_call: TRBV6-1; j_call: TRBJ1-2; clone_size: -; cdr3_length: 18; cdr3_nt: TGTGCCAGCAGTGAAGCGCAATATTCCAGGGTTGCAGGGTGGGGCTACACCTTC; cdr3_aa: CASSEAQYSRVAGWGYTF
d_call: TRBD1; v_call: TRBV6-1; j_call: TRBJ2-1; clone_size: many; cdr3_length: 16; cdr3_nt: TGTGCCAGCAGTGAAGATCACGGGACAGGGGGCAATGAGCAGTTCTTC; cdr3_aa: CASSEDHGTGGNEQFF
d_call: TRBD1; v_call: TRBV5-1; j_call: TRBJ2-5; clone_size: -; cdr3_length: 13; cdr3_nt: TGCGCCAGCAGAGGGACAGGGGTGGAGACCCAGTACTTC; cdr3_aa: CASRGTGVETQYF
d_call: -; v_call: TRBV4-2; j_call: TRBJ2-5; clone_size: -; cdr3_length: 14; cdr3_nt: TGTGCCAGCAGCCAATCCCACGGCGAGGGGACCCAGTACTTC; cdr3_aa: CASSQSHGEGTQYF
d_call: -; v_call: TRBV7-9; j_call: TRBJ2-3; clone_size: -; cdr3_length: 12; cdr3_nt: TGTGCCAGCAGCTCGAGCACAGATACGCAGTATTTT; cdr3_aa: CASSSSTDTQYF
d_call: TRBD1; v_call: TRBV2; j_call: TRBJ1-4; clone_size: -; cdr3_length: 15; cdr3_nt: TGTGCCAGCAGGCAATCGGGACAGCCTAATGAAAAACTGTTTTTT; cdr3_aa: CASRQSGQPNEKLFF
d_call: TRBD1; v_call: TRBV5-1; j_call: TRBJ1-6; clone_size: -; cdr3_length: 15; cdr3_nt: TGCGCCAGCAGCCCGCAGGGGGCCAATAATTCACCCCTCCACTTT; cdr3_aa: CASSPQGANNSPLHF
d_call: TRBD1; v_call: TRBV30; j_call: TRBJ1-2; clone_size: -; cdr3_length: 11; cdr3_nt: TGTGCACTAGACAGGGGAGGTGGCTACACCTTC; cdr3_aa: CALDRGGGYTF
d_call: -; v_call: TRBV10-3; j_call: TRBJ2-2; clone_size: -; cdr3_length: 13; cdr3_nt: TGTGCCATCTCCCCAGATAACACCGGGGAGCTGTTTTTT; cdr3_aa: CAISPDNTGELFF
d_call: -; v_call: TRBV7-8; j_call: TRBJ1-6; clone_size: many; cdr3_length: 15; cdr3_nt: TGTGCCAGCATTCTCGGGAGCTCCTATAATTCACCCCTCCACTTT; cdr3_aa: CASILGSSYNSPLHF
d_call: -; v_call: TRBV6-5; j_call: TRBJ1-2; clone_size: once; cdr3_length: 14; cdr3_nt: TGTGCCAGCAGTTACCGGGGCTGGGGGGATGGCTACACCTTC; cdr3_aa: CASSYRGWGDGYTF
d_call: TRBD1; v_call: TRBV7-2; j_call: TRBJ1-5; clone_size: -; cdr3_length: 14; cdr3_nt: TGTGCCAGCAGCTTAGATCGGACAGGGGGGCCCCAGCATTTT; cdr3_aa: CASSLDRTGGPQHF
d_call: TRBD1; v_call: TRBV29-1; j_call: TRBJ2-1; clone_size: -; cdr3_length: 12; cdr3_nt: TGCAGCGTTGTATGGGACAGCAATGAGCAGTTCTTC; cdr3_aa: CSVVWDSNEQFF
d_call: TRBD2; v_call: TRBV4-1; j_call: TRBJ2-3; clone_size: -; cdr3_length: 14; cdr3_nt: TGCGCCAGCAGCAGCGGGAGGGAAACAGATACGCAGTATTTT; cdr3_aa: CASSSGRETDTQYF
d_call: -; v_call: TRBV6-1; j_call: TRBJ1-6; clone_size: -; cdr3_length: 15; cdr3_nt: TGTGCCAGCAGTGAAAGTGAACGGTATAATTCACCCCTCCACTTT; cdr3_aa: CASSESERYNSPLHF
d_call: TRBD1; v_call: TRBV30; j_call: TRBJ1-5; clone_size: -; cdr3_length: 14; cdr3_nt: TGTGCCTGGAGTCCGCGGACAGGGGGCCAGCCCCAGCATTTT; cdr3_aa: CAWSPRTGGQPQHF
d_call: -; v_call: TRBV9; j_call: TRBJ1-3; clone_size: -; cdr3_length: 16; cdr3_nt: TGTGCCAGCAGCTTACAGGGATCCCTCAGTTTGGACACCATATATTTT; cdr3_aa: CASSLQGSLSLDTIYF
d_call: -; v_call: TRBV28; j_call: TRBJ1-4; clone_size: once; cdr3_length: 14; cdr3_nt: TGTGCCAGCAGTTTCTCGGCAACTAATGAAAAACTGTTTTTT; cdr3_aa: CASSFSATNEKLFF
d_call: TRBD2; v_call: TRBV30; j_call: TRBJ2-1; clone_size: -; cdr3_length: 14; cdr3_nt: TGTGCCTGGACTAGCGGGAGTGACTACAATGAGCAGTTCTTC; cdr3_aa: CAWTSGSDYNEQFF
d_call: -; v_call: TRBV18; j_call: TRBJ2-2; clone_size: -; cdr3_length: 19; cdr3_nt: TGTGCCAGCTCACCACTTTCGCTGACAGGTGTAATATCGACCGGGGAGCTGTTTTTT; cdr3_aa: CASSPLSLTGVISTGELFF
d_call: -; v_call: TRBV28; j_call: TRBJ1-6; clone_size: few; cdr3_length: 16; cdr3_nt: TGTGCCAGCAGTTTTAACCTCCCGGGGGAGGGTTCACCCCTCCACTTT; cdr3_aa: CASSFNLPGEGSPLHF
d_call: TRBD1; v_call: TRBV30; j_call: TRBJ1-6; clone_size: -; cdr3_length: 16; cdr3_nt: TGTGCCTGGGGCGACAGGGGGCGAACCTATAATTCACCCCTCCACTTT; cdr3_aa: CAWGDRGRTYNSPLHF
d_call: -; v_call: TRBV5-4; j_call: TRBJ1-6; clone_size: -; cdr3_length: 14; cdr3_nt: TGTGCCAGCAGCTTGGACCCGCTAGGTTCACCCCTCCACTTT; cdr3_aa: CASSLDPLGSPLHF
d_call: -; v_call: TRBV7-9; j_call: TRBJ2-5; clone_size: once; cdr3_length: 14; cdr3_nt: TGTGCCAGCAGCTTAGCTACGCAAGCAGAGACCCAGTACTTC; cdr3_aa: CASSLATQAETQYF
d_call: -; v_call: TRBV2; j_call: TRBJ2-3; clone_size: -; cdr3_length: 16; cdr3_nt: TGTGCCAGCACAGATTACACAGGTACTAGCACAGATACGCAGTATTTT; cdr3_aa: CASTDYTGTSTDTQYF